The 17 T cell receptor beta chains in this list originate from one sample, sequenced in a study of blood T cell repertoires in COVID-19. The repertoire was sequenced with immunoSEQ multiplex PCR; TCRdb's copy has only in-frame clones and lacks some. The sample contains tens of thousands of clones, around 87% of which appear only once. The sample was peripheral blood. Receptors originate from a man in his sixties with active or convalescent COVID-19.

The rearrangement links TRBV7-9 to TRBJ2-1, with 7 bases matching TRBD1. The CDR3 sequence is 17 residues long. The germline gives CDR1 SEHNR, CDR2 FQNEAQ (reference sequence). J lost 9 bases, V lost 5 bases, and 19 bases had no gene match. The chain's CDR3 is CASSPRGRGFVDSEQFF. The CDR3 bases are TGTGCCAGCAGCCCTAGGGGGCGTGGGTTCGTGGACAGTGAGCAGTTCTTC.

The V gene is TRBV5-1, the J gene TRBJ2-2; D might be TRBD2 (6 bases). This CDR3 contains 14 residues. Germline CDR1 reads SGHRS; CDR2 reads YFSETQ. Trimming removed 0 bases at V and 5 bases at J, with 8 bases between. The CDR3 DNA is TGCGCCAGCAGCTTGGTCGGGACTACCGGGGAGCTGTTTTTT. It encodes CASSLVGTTGELFF.

The rearrangement links TRBV14 to TRBJ2-5, with TRBD2 matching 9 bases. Germline loops: CDR1 SGHDN, CDR2 FVKESK. Losses at the gene ends were 4 bases for V and 7 bases for J; bases not matched to a gene: 7. The CDR3 consists of 14 residues. CDR3 DNA: TGTGCCAGCAGCCTCTTAGCGGGAGTGGGGACCCAGTACTTC. Encoded protein: CASSLLAGVGTQYF.

This clone was seen only a few times. The CDR3 nucleotides are TGCGCCAGCAGTGAGGAGGAATGGCGGGGGTCCTACAATGAGCAGTTCTTC. It yields the protein CASSEEEWRGSYNEQFF. The chain combines TRBV10-1 with TRBJ2-1; TRBD2 aligns across 7 bases. Germline CDR1 is WNHNN and CDR2 is SYGVQD (reference sequence). V lost 2 bases to trimming and J lost 1 base; unmatched junction nucleotides: 8. The CDR3 consists of 17 residues.

This chain connects TRBV28 to TRBJ2-7; TRBD2 matches at 7 bases. V gave up 6 bases and J gave up 0 bases; unmatched junction bases: 14. This CDR3 comprises 17 residues. CDR1 and CDR2 (germline): MDHEN, SYDVKM. The CDR3 region is CASSLPAGASSSYEQYF. The CDR3 coding sequence is TGTGCCAGCAGCCTCCCTGCGGGAGCGTCTTCCTCCTACGAGCAGTACTTC.

This chain's CDR3 is CASSPSGNRYEQYF. The CDR3 bases are TGTGCCAGCAGCCCCTCAGGGAATCGGTACGAGCAGTACTTC. The chain has TRBV7-9 and TRBJ2-7; possible D gene TRBD1, 5 bases. V was clipped by 5 bases and J by 4 bases, with 15 bases between them. Germline CDR1 SEHNR, CDR2 FQNEAQ (reference sequence). The CDR3 is 14 amino acids.

The chain has TRBV7-6 and TRBJ2-1, with TRBD2 as a possible D gene (6 bases). This CDR3 is built from 17 residues. V lost 5 bases, J lost 0 bases, and 17 bases lay in between. Germline CDR1 SGHVS, CDR2 FNYEAQ. This CDR3 reads CASSPRRGGVSYNEQFF. The DNA of the CDR3 is TGTGCCAGCAGCCCCAGAAGGGGCGGGGTCTCCTACAATGAGCAGTTCTTC.

The V gene is TRBV15, the J gene TRBJ2-4; no firm D call. CDR1 and CDR2 from the germline V gene are LNHNV and YYDKDF (reference sequence). V lost 1 base to trimming and J lost 7 bases, with 11 bases between them. CDR3 length equals 14 residues. The CDR3 nucleotides read TGTGCCACCAGCAGAGGAGAAGTGAGGAACATTCAGTACTTC. The encoded protein is CATSRGEVRNIQYF.

This clone occurred a few times. The V call is TRBV7-6, the J call TRBJ2-1; TRBD1 is a possible D gene (5 bases). The CDR3 extends over 12 amino acids. CDR1 is SGHVS and CDR2 is FNYEAQ in the germline V gene. Trimming stripped 3 bases from V and 10 bases from J, with 10 bases between. The chain's CDR3 is CASSLQGSEQFF. DNA of the CDR3: TGTGCCAGCAGCTTGCAGGGATCCGAGCAGTTCTTC.

V usage is TRBV5-5 and J usage is TRBJ2-1, with 7 bases fitting TRBD1. This CDR3 comprises 14 residues. Germline CDR1 reads SGHKS; CDR2 reads YYEKEE (reference sequence). The V segment lost 7 bases and the J segment 3 bases; nucleotides outside the gene matches: 7. CDR3 sequence: CASGPGTDYNEQFF. For the CDR3, the DNA is TGTGCCAGCGGTCCCGGGACAGACTACAATGAGCAGTTCTTC.

The V and J genes are TRBV5-4 and TRBJ2-3, with D possibly being TRBD2 (7 bases). This CDR3 has 14 amino acids. CDR1 SGHNT and CDR2 YYREEE come from the germline V gene (reference sequence). The V end lost 0 bases, the J end lost 5 bases, and 10 bases lay between the germline ends. The CDR3 DNA reads TGTGCCAGCAGCTTGGGAGGGGGGGTAGATACGCAGTATTTT. Amino acids: CASSLGGGVDTQYF.

The V gene is TRBV7-9, the J gene TRBJ2-1; 8 bases fit TRBD2. The CDR3 has 15 residues. The germline V gene encodes CDR1 SEHNR and CDR2 FQNEAQ (reference sequence). After removal of 5 bases from V and 4 bases from J, the junction contained 7 bases not matched to a gene. CDR3 DNA: TGTGCCAGCAGCCAAGGGCGGGAGGCTTACAATGAGCAGTTCTTC. This translates into CASSQGREAYNEQFF.

This chain joins TRBV29-1 and TRBJ2-7, with 8 bases that match TRBD1. CDR1 SQVTM and CDR2 ANQGSEA come from the germline V gene. The CDR3 is made up of 12 amino acids. Trimming removed 7 bases from V and 6 bases from J; junction bases left unmatched: 8. The CDR3 coding sequence is TGCAGCGCCCGGACAGGGACGTCCGAGCAGTACTTC. It is translated as CSARTGTSEQYF.

The rearrangement links TRBV6-5 to TRBJ2-1; D might be TRBD1 (6 bases). V was clipped by 6 bases and J by 10 bases, with 13 bases between them. The CDR3 extends over 12 amino acids. Per germline, CDR1 MNHEY and CDR2 SVGAGI. The CDR3: CASSQNRDEQFF. The CDR3 coding sequence is TGTGCCAGCAGCCAAAACAGGGACGAGCAGTTCTTC.

The chain has TRBV5-4 and TRBJ2-5, with 13 bases identical to TRBD2. The germline V gene has CDR1 SGHNT and CDR2 YYREEE (reference sequence). This CDR3 is built from 16 residues. Germline trimming cut 3 bases from V and 9 bases from J; bases unmatched to any gene: 11. Here the CDR3 reads CASSYPGLAGTGAQYF. In DNA, the CDR3 is TGTGCCAGCAGCTATCCGGGACTAGCGGGAACCGGGGCCCAGTACTTC.

The V call is TRBV6-6, the J call TRBJ2-5, with D possibly being TRBD2 (6 bases). The V gene lost 7 bases and the J gene lost 3 bases, with 12 bases spanning the gap. Germline loops: CDR1 MNHNY, CDR2 SVGAGI (reference sequence). This CDR3 is built from 13 residues. In DNA, the CDR3 is TGTGCCAGCAATACCGGGACTGAAGAGACCCAGTACTTC. It specifies CASNTGTEETQYF.

This clone was seen only once. The genes are TRBV7-6 and TRBJ2-7, with D perhaps TRBD2 (5 bases). The CDR3 spans 17 residues. Germline loops: CDR1 SGHVS, CDR2 FNYEAQ. Trimming took 1 base from V and 2 from J, leaving 18 bases between them. For the CDR3, the DNA is TGTGCCAGCAGCTTAGTTGCGGCTAGCCGACGGGCCTACGAGCAGTACTTC. This encodes CASSLVAASRRAYEQYF.